One sample yielded the 9 T cell receptor beta chains listed below, sequenced in a study of CD8 T cells in Susac syndrome. RNA amounts of 0.5 to 1 ug underwent reverse transcription with random hexamers. TCRdb fed the immunoSEQ multiplex PCR reads into MiXCR, producing one record per CDR3 protein. Of approximately 300,000 distinct CDR3 sequences listed, approximately 85% are singletons. Specimen: CD8+ T cells from PBMCs. These TCRs come from a human donor with multiple sclerosis.

This chain connects TRBV6-1 to TRBJ2-7; D may be TRBD1 (5 bases). The ends were cut back, 4 bases at V and 3 bases at J, with 19 bases in the middle. The germline CDR1 and CDR2 sequences are MNHNS and SASEGT. The CDR3 length is 16 residues. CDR3 sequence reads: CASSVSQGSLFYEQYF. CDR3 coding DNA: TGTGCCAGCAGTGTCAGCCAGGGCAGTCTATTCTACGAGCAGTACTTC.

This rearrangement joins TRBV5-8 to TRBJ2-3, with D hard to call. CDR1 and CDR2 (germline): SGHTS, YDEGEE. The CDR3 length is 14 residues. The V end lost 3 bases, the J end lost 0 bases, and 8 bases lay between the germline ends. This CDR3 reads CASSSGASTDTQYF. CDR3 DNA sequence: TGTGCCAGCAGCTCCGGTGCTAGCACAGATACGCAGTATTTT.

The chain uses TRBV24-1 and TRBJ2-7; 10 nucleotides line up with TRBD2. The CDR3 totals 14 residues. V shed 7 bases, J shed 6 bases, and the junction held 8 bases outside the gene matches. Germline V lookup: CDR1 KGHDR, CDR2 SFDVKD. The chain's CDR3 is CATSQAGGQAEQYF. CDR3 DNA: TGTGCCACCAGCCAAGCGGGAGGGCAGGCCGAGCAGTACTTC.

The rearrangement uses TRBV14 and TRBJ1-1; tentatively, D is TRBD1 (6 bases). The germline V and J ends were trimmed by 1 base and 5 bases, with 23 bases remaining between them. CDR3 length: 18 residues. CDR1 and CDR2 (germline): SGHDN, FVKESK. The CDR3 DNA follows: TGTGCCAGCAGCCAAGTGGAGGGTCCCATGGGGGGCGGGACTGAAGCTTTCTTT. Encoded protein: CASSQVEGPMGGGTEAFF.

DNA for the CDR3: TGTGCCAGCAAGCCGGGACTGCACAATGAGCAGTTCTTC. Residues: CASKPGLHNEQFF. The rearrangement joins TRBV27 to TRBJ2-1; D is perhaps TRBD2 (6 bases). V lost 7 bases and J 5 bases, leaving 12 bases between the germline ends. Germline V lookup: CDR1 MNHEY, CDR2 SMNVEV (reference sequence). The CDR3 extends over 13 amino acids.

The chain recombines TRBV30 with TRBJ1-4; D uncertain. Germline lookup yields CDR1 GTSNPN and CDR2 SVGIG (reference sequence). Trimming left V 4 bases short and J 5 bases short, with 8 bases between. The CDR3 loop spans 12 amino acids. The CDR3 sequence: CAWTVANEKLFF. In nucleotides, the CDR3 is TGTGCCTGGACAGTGGCCAATGAAAAACTGTTTTTT. The whole variable domain, remainder taken from reference TRBV30 and TRBJ1-4, is SQTIHQWPATLVQPVGSPLSLECTVEGTSNPNLYWYRQAAGRGLQLLFYSVGIGQISSEVPQNLSASRPQDRQFILSSKKLLLSDSGFYLCAWTVANEKLFFGSGTQLSVL.

This rearrangement joins TRBV24-1 to TRBJ2-7, with TRBD1 identical over 8 bases. The junction had 7 bases not matched to a gene; V was cut back by 6 bases and J by 4 bases. CDR3 length: 14 amino acids. The germline CDR1 and CDR2 sequences are KGHDR and SFDVKD. Written as DNA, the CDR3 is TGTGCCACCAGTCGGATAAACAGGGGGTACGAGCAGTACTTC. Its translation: CATSRINRGYEQYF.

This chain links TRBV29-1 with TRBJ1-2; no clear D. V lost 6 bases and J lost 8, with 10 bases in between. This CDR3 has 10 residues. The germline CDR1 and CDR2 sequences are SQVTM and ANQGSEA. The CDR3 sequence is CSVESGGYTF. For the CDR3, the DNA is TGCAGCGTGGAAAGCGGGGGCTACACCTTC.

The genes are TRBV7-9 and TRBJ1-5, with D tentatively TRBD1 (5 bases). The CDR3 runs 15 residues. Germline V gene sequence: CDR1 SEHNR, CDR2 FQNEAQ (reference sequence). V was trimmed by 2 bases and J by 3 bases, leaving 11 bases between them. CDR3 in amino acids: CASSLSGTLNQPQHF. The CDR3 nucleotides are TGTGCCAGCAGCTTATCTGGGACTCTCAATCAGCCCCAGCATTTT.